What follows are 22 T cell receptor beta chains derived from one specimen sequenced in a study of T cell responses to AZD1222 COVID-19 vaccine. Clones were read by immunoSEQ multiplex PCR, and TCRdb kept only the in-frame ones, dropping some. The repertoire holds roughly 200,000 clones, with around 88% as singletons. Here the sequenced sample was peripheral blood, taken on day 0 of AZD1222 vaccination. All receptors derive from an adult in good health.

This clone was counted a single time. This CDR3 is also generated by other DNA sequences in the sample. The chain has TRBV30 and TRBJ2-7, with unresolved D. Germline assignment: CDR1 GTSNPN and CDR2 SVGIG (reference sequence). V shed 3 bases and J shed 2 bases, with 5 bases lying between them. This CDR3 is built from 11 residues. CDR3 coding DNA: TGTGCCTGGAGGGGCACCTACGAGCAGTACTTC. Amino acid sequence: CAWRGTYEQYF. The whole variable domain, filled in from reference TRBV30 and TRBJ2-7, reads SQTIHQWPATLVQPVGSPLSLECTVEGTSNPNLYWYRQAAGRGLQLLFYSVGIGQISSEVPQNLSASRPQDRQFILSSKKLLLSDSGFYLCAWRGTYEQYFGPGTRLTVT.

The chain uses TRBV6-2 or TRBV6-3 and TRBJ1-1; D not resolved. Germline lookup yields CDR1 MNHEY and CDR2 SVGEGT. CDR3 length: 14 amino acids. V was shortened by 5 bases and J by 4 bases, with 14 bases between the two germline ends. The chain's CDR3 is CASSQDGEVTEAFF. For the CDR3, the DNA is TGTGCCAGCAGTCAGGATGGGGAGGTCACTGAAGCTTTCTTT.

The rearrangement links TRBV5-1 to TRBJ2-7, with D possibly being TRBD1 (5 bases). The CDR3 sequence is 15 residues long. V was cut by 3 bases and J by 3 bases, with 16 bases left in between. Germline V CDR1 and CDR2: SGHRS, YFSETQ. CDR3 coding DNA: TGCGCCAGCAGCTCCTTCCCAGGGAAGGACTACGAGCAGTACTTC. Its translation is CASSSFPGKDYEQYF.

In nucleotides, the CDR3 is TGTGCCAGCTCACCGCGCTGGGAAAAACTGTTTTTT. This codes for CASSPRWEKLFF. This chain joins TRBV18 and TRBJ1-4, with D uncertain. V lost 3 bases and J 8 bases, leaving 7 bases between the germline ends. CDR1 and CDR2 from the germline V gene are KGHSH and LQKENI. The CDR3 totals 12 residues.

This sequence joins TRBV11-2 and TRBJ2-7; D not certain. V lost 4 bases and J lost 9, with 10 bases in between. Germline-derived CDR1 and CDR2 are SGHAT and FQNNGV. The CDR3 loop spans 11 amino acids. The CDR3: CASSSTAVQYF. Written as DNA, the CDR3 is TGTGCCAGCAGCTCGACCGCGGTGCAGTACTTC.

V usage is TRBV3-1 (or the pseudogene TRBV3-2) and J usage is TRBJ2-5; 15 bases fit TRBD2. J lost 7 bases, V lost 5 bases, and 8 bases had no gene match. The CDR3 extends over 16 amino acids. The germline V gene encodes CDR1 LGHDT and CDR2 YNNKEL (reference sequence). The CDR3, as DNA: TGTGCCAGCAGCTTCCGGACTAGCGGGGGGGCTGGGACCCAGTACTTC. Translation: CASSFRTSGGAGTQYF.

The rearrangement joins TRBV6-6 to TRBJ1-2, with TRBD1 matching over 7 bases. Germline V lookup: CDR1 MNHNY, CDR2 SVGAGI (reference sequence). V was pared by 6 bases and J by 8 bases, with 12 bases of the junction left unmatched. The CDR3 is 14 residues long. The CDR3 DNA follows: TGTGCCAGCAGCTCGGCCGGGACAGAGGGCGGCTACACCTTC. As protein: CASSSAGTEGGYTF.

V usage is TRBV4-3 and J usage is TRBJ1-2; D is ambiguous. CDR3 length equals 16 residues. In germline, CDR1 is LGHNA, CDR2 YSLEER. Trimming left V 0 bases short and J 5 bases short, with 16 bases between. CDR3 sequence: CASSQDRVNLPYGYTF. In DNA, the CDR3 is TGCGCCAGCAGCCAAGATAGAGTGAACCTCCCTTATGGCTACACCTTC.

The V gene is TRBV29-1, the J gene TRBJ1-1, with unresolved D. CDR1 and CDR2 (germline): SQVTM, ANQGSEA. The CDR3 has 12 residues. V lost 6 bases and J 4 bases, leaving 12 bases between the germline ends. CDR3 residues: CSVAPRVTEAFF. CDR3 in DNA: TGCAGCGTGGCCCCGAGGGTCACTGAAGCTTTCTTT.

The rearrangement joins TRBV6-2 or TRBV6-3 to TRBJ2-1; D unresolved. The CDR3 is 14 residues long. Germline V gene sequence: CDR1 MNHEY, CDR2 SVGEGT. Trimming cost V 5 bases and J 10 bases, with 18 bases left between them. The CDR3 nucleotides are TGTGCCAGCAGTAACCTCGGACCACTTGGGGAGCAGTTCTTC. It specifies CASSNLGPLGEQFF.

The chain links TRBV4-2 to TRBJ2-5; 7 nucleotides agree with TRBD1. The CDR3 is 15 residues long. The germline CDR1 and CDR2 sequences are LGHNA and YNFKEQ. With 4 bases clipped from V and 7 bases from J, the junction kept 12 bases outside the gene matches. CDR3 sequence (DNA): TGTGCCAGCAGCCTTACAGGGGACGCCCTGGGGACCCAGTACTTC. Translated: CASSLTGDALGTQYF.

The V gene is TRBV7-9, the J gene TRBJ1-4, with D perhaps matching TRBD1 (6 bases). Between the trimmed V and J ends, which lost 5 bases and 13 bases, there was a span of 14 bases. The CDR3 covers 12 residues. Germline lookup yields CDR1 SEHNR and CDR2 FQNEAQ (reference sequence). CDR3 amino acids: CASSLGHFSLFF. DNA for the CDR3: TGTGCCAGCAGCCTGGGACATTTCTCACTGTTTTTT.

This chain connects TRBV5-1 to TRBJ2-2; D may be TRBD2 (6 bases). Trimming took 2 bases from V and 5 from J, leaving 19 bases between them. This CDR3 is 17 amino acids long. The germline V gene encodes CDR1 SGHRS and CDR2 YFSETQ. The CDR3 spells CASSFYSGTGLTGELFF. In DNA form, the CDR3 reads TGCGCCAGCAGCTTCTACTCCGGGACTGGCTTGACCGGGGAGCTGTTTTTT.

V usage is TRBV5-6 and J usage is TRBJ2-7, with D possibly TRBD2 on 5 matching bases. The V gene lost 4 bases and the J gene lost 0 bases, with 17 bases spanning the gap. Looked up from germline, CDR1 is SGHDT and CDR2 is YYEEEE. The CDR3 has 16 amino acids. DNA for the CDR3: TGTGCCAGCAGCGCTCGAAAAGCCGGGAACTCCTACGAGCAGTACTTC. Translated, it gives CASSARKAGNSYEQYF.

V gene TRBV7-2 combines with J gene TRBJ1-6, with a tentative D call TRBD1 (5 bases). Trimming took off 3 bases at V and 18 bases at J, with 15 bases between the two ends. CDR3 length: 12 residues. The germline V gene has CDR1 SGHTA and CDR2 FQGNSA. The CDR3 coding sequence is TGTGCCAGCAGCTTGAATGGGGCAGCGCCCCACTTT. It is translated as CASSLNGAAPHF.

The V and J genes are TRBV11-2 and TRBJ2-7, with D perhaps given as TRBD1 or TRBD2 (6 bases each). CDR1 is SGHAT, CDR2 FQNNGV, per germline. Trimming stripped 0 bases from V and 3 bases from J, with 15 bases between. This CDR3 is 16 amino acids long. The DNA for the CDR3 is TGTGCCAGCAGCTTAGAGAGGGGGGACCTATTCTACGAGCAGTACTTC. Translated, it gives CASSLERGDLFYEQYF.

The chain has TRBV7-2 and TRBJ1-1, with D possibly matching TRBD1 (6 bases). Germline V gives CDR1 SGHTA, CDR2 FQGNSA. Trimming shortened V by 5 bases and J by 4 bases, and 11 bases separated the two germline ends. CDR3 length: 13 residues. This CDR3 is CASSNGGPTEAFF. CDR3 coding DNA: TGTGCCAGCAGCAACGGGGGCCCCACTGAAGCTTTCTTT.

The rearrangement uses TRBV7-3 and TRBJ2-2; 7 bases line up with TRBD1. V was pared by 6 bases and J by 0 bases, with 4 bases of the junction left unmatched. The CDR3 runs 15 residues. Germline CDR1 is SGHTA and CDR2 is FQGTGA. The DNA for the CDR3 is TGTGCCAGCAGTCGGGACAGCTCGAACACCGGGGAGCTGTTTTTT. Its translation: CASSRDSSNTGELFF.

This rearrangement joins TRBV2 to TRBJ2-1; 10 positions match TRBD2. CDR3 length equals 15 residues. Germline loops: CDR1 SNHLY, CDR2 FYNNEI. The junction had 6 bases not matched to a gene; V was cut back by 6 bases and J by 4 bases. CDR3 sequence: CASRRTSGAYNEQFF. DNA for the CDR3: TGTGCCAGCAGACGTACTAGCGGGGCATACAATGAGCAGTTCTTC.

This chain uses TRBV10-3 with TRBJ2-1; possible D gene TRBD1, 6 bases. CDR3 length: 17 residues. Trimming removed 2 bases at V and 6 bases at J, with 20 bases between. Germline V gene sequence: CDR1 ENHRY, CDR2 SYGVKD. Here the CDR3 reads CAISEPWGRKTGNEQFF. CDR3 nucleotide sequence: TGTGCCATCAGTGAGCCCTGGGGGCGGAAGACAGGCAATGAGCAGTTCTTC.

V usage is TRBV6-1 and J usage is TRBJ2-3, with 8 bases that match TRBD1. The germline gives CDR1 MNHNS, CDR2 SASEGT. The CDR3 covers 16 residues. V shed 4 bases, J shed 0 bases, and the junction held 6 bases outside the gene matches. This CDR3 reads CASSAQGDGSTDTQYF. The CDR3 DNA reads TGTGCCAGCAGTGCACAGGGGGACGGAAGCACAGATACGCAGTATTTT.

This chain connects TRBV4-2 to TRBJ1-5; TRBD1 aligns across 9 bases. V lost 4 bases and J lost 2; bases outside the gene matches: 9. CDR3 size: 17 residues. Germline loops: CDR1 LGHNA, CDR2 YNFKEQ. This CDR3 reads CASSLGTGPGGNQPQHF. The DNA of the CDR3 is TGTGCCAGCAGCCTCGGGACAGGGCCAGGCGGCAATCAGCCCCAGCATTTT.